What follows are 20 T cell receptor beta chains derived from one specimen sequenced in a study of blood T cell repertoires in COVID-19. Repertoires were generated with immunoSEQ multiplex PCR, while TCRdb's copy carries only in-frame clones and drops some. The repertoire includes 35,000 to 50,000 clones, about 80% of them detected once, and less than 25% sits in the top ten. Input material: peripheral blood. All receptors come from a human donor with acute or convalescent COVID-19. The donor label of this sample is uncertain.

The V call is TRBV19, the J call TRBJ2-1; D possibly corresponds to TRBD2 (6 bases). Germline CDR1 is LNHDA and CDR2 is SQIVND (reference sequence). The germline V and J ends were trimmed by 3 bases and 0 bases, with 18 bases remaining between them. This CDR3 has 18 amino acids. The CDR3 DNA follows: TGTGCCAGTAGTATGGCCCAAACCCGGGGGAGCTCCTACAATGAGCAGTTCTTC. Translated, it gives CASSMAQTRGSSYNEQFF.

The gene calls are TRBV19 and TRBJ2-5; 8 bases line up with TRBD2. The CDR3 covers 13 residues. Trimming cost V 10 bases and J 4 bases; bases outside gene matches: 8. Per germline, CDR1 LNHDA and CDR2 SQIVND (reference sequence). CDR3 loop: CATQAGETETQYF. The CDR3 DNA sequence: TGTGCCACCCAAGCGGGGGAGACAGAGACCCAGTACTTC.

The V and J genes are TRBV11-2 and TRBJ1-1; no clear D. This CDR3 comprises 13 residues. Trimming stripped 5 bases from V and 0 bases from J, with 7 bases between. Germline-derived CDR1 and CDR2 are SGHAT and FQNNGV. CDR3 sequence: CASSLTMNTEAFF. CDR3 nucleotide sequence: TGTGCCAGCAGCCTGACAATGAACACTGAAGCTTTCTTT.

This chain uses TRBV7-9 with TRBJ2-1; tentative D call: TRBD1 (6 bases). The CDR3 consists of 14 residues. Trimming cost V 3 bases and J 7 bases, with 13 bases left between them. In germline, CDR1 is SEHNR, CDR2 FQNEAQ (reference sequence). The CDR3 protein is CASSLAGGLNEQFF. The CDR3 DNA reads as TGTGCCAGCAGCTTGGCTGGGGGCCTGAATGAGCAGTTCTTC.

The chain couples TRBV10-2 to TRBJ2-3; TRBD2 matches at 7 bases. With V trimmed by 0 bases and J by 7 bases, 7 bases remained unmatched. The CDR3 covers 15 residues. Germline lookup yields CDR1 WSHSY and CDR2 SAAADI. CDR3 region: CASSESGLGVNTQYF. The CDR3, as DNA: TGCGCCAGCAGTGAGTCTGGACTAGGTGTAAATACGCAGTATTTT.

The chain employs TRBV7-9 and TRBJ1-1, with unresolved D. Germline values: CDR1 SEHNR, CDR2 FQNEAQ (reference sequence). Trimming pared 6 bases from V and 0 bases from J, leaving 11 bases between. The CDR3 is made up of 14 amino acids. In DNA form, the CDR3 reads TGTGCCAGCAGGAGGGAAGGGATGAACACTGAAGCTTTCTTT. Encoded protein: CASRREGMNTEAFF.

CDR3 nucleotides: TGCGCCAGCAGCTGGGGGGCTGCTAGCGGGAGTCGGACAGATACGCAGTATTTT. Residues: CASSWGAASGSRTDTQYF. This chain uses TRBV5-1 with TRBJ2-3; 10 bases match TRBD2. V shed 3 bases and J 3 bases; nucleotides not matched to a gene: 13. This CDR3 is built from 18 residues. Germline lookup yields CDR1 SGHRS and CDR2 YFSETQ.

A single count supports this clone. The chain has TRBV11-2 and TRBJ1-5; TRBD1 agrees at 7 bases. Looked up from germline, CDR1 is SGHAT and CDR2 is FQNNGV. Losses at the gene ends were 3 bases for V and 6 bases for J; bases not matched to a gene: 11. The CDR3 runs 16 residues. In DNA, the CDR3 is TGTGCCAGCAGCTTTGGTTCGCAGGGGGTAGGTCAGCCCCAGCATTTT. Translating it yields CASSFGSQGVGQPQHF.

This clone was recorded once. The chain is built from TRBV29-1 and TRBJ2-2; 11 bases map to TRBD2. The junction had 19 bases not matched to a gene; V was cut back by 1 base and J by 6 bases. The CDR3 consists of 20 residues. The germline gives CDR1 SQVTM, CDR2 ANQGSEA. The CDR3, as DNA: TGCAGCGTTGAAGCCACAGAACTAGCGGGACTAGCGGTAGGAGCCGGGGAGCTGTTTTTT. This codes for CSVEATELAGLAVGAGELFF.

This rearrangement joins TRBV28 to TRBJ2-1; a weak D match, TRBD2 (6 bases). V dropped 2 bases and J dropped 2 bases, with 10 bases sitting between them. This CDR3 is 15 amino acids long. Germline CDR1 MDHEN, CDR2 SYDVKM. CDR3 sequence: CASSLGGLTYNEQFF. The CDR3 DNA sequence: TGTGCCAGCAGTTTAGGAGGACTAACCTACAATGAGCAGTTCTTC.

J is TRBJ2-7 and V is TRBV19; possibly TRBD2 for D (6 bases). The CDR3 runs 13 residues. Germline loops: CDR1 LNHDA, CDR2 SQIVND (reference sequence). Trimming pared 8 bases from V and 1 base from J, leaving 12 bases between. For the CDR3, the DNA is TGTGCCAGTTGGGATGGACTATCCTACGAGCAGTACTTC. This gives the protein CASWDGLSYEQYF.

This clone was found once. The chain links TRBV7-2 to TRBJ2-7; tentatively, D is TRBD1 (7 bases). V shed 1 base and J shed 4 bases, with 26 bases lying between them. The germline V gene has CDR1 SGHTA and CDR2 FQGNSA. This CDR3 is built from 19 residues. The CDR3 DNA reads as TGTGCCAGCAGCTTAGGTAGGGGACTGTTGACAGGGCGGAAATACGAGCAGTACTTC. This encodes CASSLGRGLLTGRKYEQYF.

The chain is built from TRBV15 and TRBJ2-7, with D possibly being TRBD2 (5 bases). This CDR3 contains 15 residues. In germline, CDR1 is LNHNV, CDR2 YYDKDF (reference sequence). Trimming pared 0 bases from V and 4 bases from J, leaving 13 bases between. The CDR3 DNA sequence: TGTGCCACCAGCAGAGACCGGGATCTTGTGTACGAGCAGTACTTC. Its protein product is CATSRDRDLVYEQYF.

The chain carries TRBV3-1 (or the pseudogene TRBV3-2) and TRBJ2-7, with D hard to call. The CDR3 runs 15 residues. V gave up 1 base and J gave up 7 bases, with 17 bases separating them. Germline assignment: CDR1 LGHDT and CDR2 YNNKEL (reference sequence). The CDR3 reads CASSQVQNPSREQYF. The CDR3 nucleotides are TGTGCCAGCAGCCAAGTACAGAACCCGAGTCGGGAGCAGTACTTC.

The chain carries TRBV18 and TRBJ1-6; possible D gene TRBD1, 5 bases. The CDR3 contains 18 residues. Per the germline V gene, CDR1 is KGHSH and CDR2 is LQKENI. Trimming removed 4 bases from V and 7 bases from J, with 23 bases in between. The chain's CDR3 is CASSLKSSPGLKNSPLHF. In nucleotides, the CDR3 is TGTGCCAGCTCACTCAAGAGCAGTCCGGGACTGAAGAATTCACCCCTCCACTTT.

This clone came up a few times. CDR3 region: CASSPNLVLNTEAFF. In DNA, the CDR3 is TGTGCCAGCAGCCCCAATCTAGTGCTGAACACTGAAGCTTTCTTT. The rearrangement links TRBV5-6 to TRBJ1-1; D remains ambiguous. Germline values: CDR1 SGHDT, CDR2 YYEEEE. The CDR3 covers 15 residues. V was trimmed by 4 bases and J by 0 bases, leaving 13 bases between them.

The chain joins TRBV9 to TRBJ1-4; D perhaps matches TRBD1 (5 bases). The CDR3 has 16 amino acids. V gave up 4 bases and J gave up 5 bases, with 18 bases separating them. Looked up from germline, CDR1 is SGDLS and CDR2 is YYNGEE. The CDR3 is CASSPPIVGGNEKLFF. CDR3 nucleotide sequence: TGTGCCAGCAGCCCCCCTATTGTCGGGGGGAATGAAAAACTGTTTTTT. The full variable domain, rest sourced from reference TRBV9 and TRBJ1-4, is DSGVTQTPKHLITATGQRVTLRCSPRSGDLSVYWYQQSLDQGLQFLIQYYNGEERAKGNILERFSAQQFPDLHSELNLSSLELGDSALYFCASSPPIVGGNEKLFFGSGTQLSVL.

The chain employs TRBV10-3 and TRBJ2-1; D may be TRBD1 (7 bases). Germline values: CDR1 ENHRY, CDR2 SYGVKD. Trimming shortened V by 7 bases and J by 7 bases, and 14 bases separated the two germline ends. This CDR3 spans 13 amino acids. The CDR3 coding sequence is TGTGCCATCAAAGAGGGGGCGGGAAATGAGCAGTTCTTC. Its translation: CAIKEGAGNEQFF.

This chain uses TRBV19 with TRBJ1-1, with 10 bases identical to TRBD1. Trimming at V came to 5 bases and at J to 3 bases, leaving 6 bases not matched to a gene. The CDR3 spans 15 residues. In germline, CDR1 is LNHDA, CDR2 SQIVND (reference sequence). The CDR3 DNA follows: TGTGCCAGTAGTCCTTGGGACAGGGGAGACACTGAAGCTTTCTTT. It is translated as CASSPWDRGDTEAFF.

The chain carries TRBV19 and TRBJ1-5; 8 bases match TRBD1. The ends lost 7 bases at V and 5 bases at J; junction bases unmatched: 10. This CDR3 region has 15 residues. Germline CDR1 LNHDA, CDR2 SQIVND (reference sequence). The CDR3 sequence is CASTADRGSYQPQHF. The CDR3 region has the DNA TGTGCCAGTACCGCAGACAGGGGATCGTATCAGCCCCAGCATTTT.